One and the same sample provided the 25 T cell receptor beta chains below, sequenced in a study of T cell repertoires in cytomegalovirus infection. Using its own MiXCR run on the reads, TCRdb lists one record per CDR3 protein. The repertoire holds approximately 160,000 distinct CDR3 sequences, approximately 17% seen once, with under 20% in the top ten. The material sequenced was CD8+ T cells from PBMCs. These receptors were taken from a human donor in good health (CMV status not recorded). Some clones in this sample may be carry-over from other donors' samples.

The J gene is TRBJ2-1, the V gene TRBV6-2 or TRBV6-3, with TRBD2 matching 8 bases. Trimming cost V 6 bases and J 15 bases; bases outside gene matches: 7. The CDR3 consists of 11 residues. Germline V gives CDR1 MNHEY, CDR2 SVGEGT. CDR3 region: CASSSGGPRFF. The CDR3 coding sequence is TGTGCCAGCAGCTCGGGGGGGCCAAGGTTCTTC.

This clonotype showed up many times. V usage is TRBV6-2 or TRBV6-3 and J usage is TRBJ1-1, with D perhaps matching TRBD1 (6 bases). With 5 bases removed from V and 1 base from J, the gap between germline ends came to 14 bases. The CDR3 spans 15 residues. Germline V lookup: CDR1 MNHEY, CDR2 SVGEGT. CDR3 bases: TGTGCCAGCAGTCCCTGGTTGACAGGGAACACTGAAGCTTTCTTT. This gives the protein CASSPWLTGNTEAFF.

V and J are TRBV7-2 and TRBJ1-5, with D perhaps TRBD1 (6 bases). The CDR3 runs 14 residues. The V gene's germline CDR1 is SGHTA and CDR2 FQGNSA. Trimming shortened V by 5 bases and J by 3 bases, and 11 bases separated the two germline ends. The chain's CDR3 is CASSADSFNQPQHF. The CDR3 nucleotides are TGTGCCAGCAGCGCGGACAGTTTCAATCAGCCCCAGCATTTT.

This clonotype turned up a few times. The chain employs TRBV7-2 and TRBJ1-2; no clear D. Germline CDR1 reads SGHTA; CDR2 reads FQGNSA. The CDR3 sequence is 14 residues long. Trimming removed 2 bases from V and 3 bases from J, with 10 bases in between. As DNA, the CDR3 is TGTGCCAGCAGCTTAATTGAGGCGGACTATGGCTACACCTTC. Its translation: CASSLIEADYGYTF.

The chain links TRBV7-2 to TRBJ2-5, with 8 bases that match TRBD2. The CDR3 spans 16 residues. V dropped 4 bases and J dropped 3; count of bases not matched to a gene: 10. The V gene's germline CDR1 is SGHTA and CDR2 FQGNSA. The CDR3 is CASSWGLGPLEETQYF. CDR3 coding DNA: TGTGCCAGCAGCTGGGGACTAGGACCCCTAGAAGAGACCCAGTACTTC.

The chain combines TRBV28 with TRBJ2-1; 8 positions agree with TRBD1. V was clipped by 10 bases and J by 6 bases; unmatched bases: 8. The CDR3 has 13 residues. Per germline, CDR1 MDHEN and CDR2 SYDVKM. The CDR3 DNA follows: TGTGCCACTTTAGAGACAGGGGCCAATGAGCAGTTCTTC. Protein: CATLETGANEQFF.

This clonotype was observed a handful of times. This chain links TRBV28 with TRBJ1-1; D is unresolved. The CDR3 length is 16 residues. The V and J ends lost 2 bases and 8 bases respectively, with 21 bases between them. The germline gives CDR1 MDHEN, CDR2 SYDVKM. This chain's CDR3 is CASSLGPRDTGREAFF. The CDR3 DNA sequence: TGTGCCAGCAGTTTAGGACCCCGCGACACCGGCCGAGAAGCTTTCTTT. The full variable domain, with the rest looked up from reference TRBV28 and TRBJ1-1, is DVKVTQSSRYLVKRTGEKVFLECVQDMDHENMFWYRQDPGLGLRLIYFSYDVKMKEKGDIPEGYSVSREKKERFSLILESASTNQTSMYLCASSLGPRDTGREAFFGQGTRLTVV.

The chain carries TRBV20-1 and TRBJ2-6, with TRBD2 as a possible D gene (5 bases). V lost 3 bases and J 0 bases, leaving 6 bases between the germline ends. The CDR3 length is 14 residues. Germline values: CDR1 DFQATT, CDR2 SNEGSKA (reference sequence). CDR3 DNA sequence: TGCAGTGCTAGTGGACTCTCTGGGGCCAACGTCCTGACTTTC. This encodes CSASGLSGANVLTF.

This clonotype was recorded a few times. This chain links TRBV7-8 with TRBJ2-1, with a tentative D call TRBD1 (5 bases). This CDR3 spans 18 amino acids. Per the germline V gene, CDR1 is SGHVS and CDR2 is FQNEAQ. V lost 2 bases and J lost 3, with 20 bases in between. The CDR3 DNA follows: TGTGCCAGCAGCTTAATGTTAACAGGCATTTCCCTCTACAATGAGCAGTTCTTC. Translating it yields CASSLMLTGISLYNEQFF.

The chain has TRBV4-2 and TRBJ2-7; D call uncertain. The CDR3 is 13 residues long. The V gene's germline CDR1 is LGHNA and CDR2 YNFKEQ. The V end was cut by 1 base, the J end by 6 bases, with 10 bases between. This chain's CDR3 is CASSQGGPSEQYF. The CDR3, as DNA: TGTGCCAGCAGCCAAGGAGGTCCCAGCGAGCAGTACTTC.

In its sample, this clonotype was seen a few times. This chain joins TRBV19 and TRBJ2-1, with D perhaps given as TRBD1 or TRBD2 (5 bases each). The V gene lost 3 bases and the J gene lost 8 bases, with 11 bases spanning the gap. CDR1 and CDR2 (germline): LNHDA, SQIVND (reference sequence). The CDR3 contains 13 residues. The CDR3 spells CASSIRGVDEQFF. The CDR3 DNA reads TGTGCCAGTAGTATCAGAGGGGTCGATGAGCAGTTCTTC.

This CDR3 is CASTHGPSNTEAFF. DNA of the CDR3: TGTGCCAGTACTCATGGGCCATCGAACACTGAAGCTTTCTTT. This chain joins TRBV19 and TRBJ1-1; D gene uncertain. The CDR3 loop spans 14 amino acids. Germline-derived CDR1 and CDR2 are LNHDA and SQIVND (reference sequence). Trimming stripped 7 bases from V and 1 base from J, with 13 bases between.

This clonotype was recorded many times. The rearrangement uses TRBV7-2 and TRBJ2-5; D is uncertain. This CDR3 has 11 amino acids. Trimming stripped 7 bases from V and 5 bases from J, with 8 bases between. The germline gives CDR1 SGHTA, CDR2 FQGNSA. CDR3: CASTLGETQYF. In nucleotides, the CDR3 is TGTGCCAGCACCCTCGGGGAGACCCAGTACTTC.

V is TRBV7-9 and J is TRBJ2-1; tentative D call: TRBD2 (6 bases). Trimming shortened V by 3 bases and J by 6 bases, and 12 bases separated the two germline ends. CDR1 is SEHNR and CDR2 is FQNEAQ in the germline V gene (reference sequence). The CDR3 is 14 amino acids. The CDR3 bases are TGTGCCAGCAGCTTTAGCGGAAGCGGCAATGAGCAGTTCTTC. This encodes CASSFSGSGNEQFF.

This clonotype was counted only a few times. J is TRBJ1-1 and V is TRBV28; D gene uncertain. The germline CDR1 and CDR2 sequences are MDHEN and SYDVKM. The CDR3 is made up of 11 amino acids. V lost 5 bases and J 14 bases, leaving 15 bases between the germline ends. CDR3 DNA: TGTGCCAGCAGTCTCTCGCGAGATAGGTTCTTT. It translates to CASSLSRDRFF.

The V and J genes are TRBV29-1 and TRBJ1-1, with a tentative D call TRBD1 (6 bases). Germline V gene data show CDR1 as SQVTM and CDR2 as ANQGSEA. The CDR3 runs 12 residues. V lost 3 bases, J lost 7 bases, and 12 bases lay in between. CDR3 residues: CSVERGRGEAFF. In nucleotides, the CDR3 is TGCAGCGTTGAGAGGGGGAGAGGTGAAGCTTTCTTT. The variable domain in full, with the rest retrieved from reference TRBV29-1 and TRBJ1-1, is SAVISQKPSRDICQRGTSLTIQCQVDSQVTMMFWYRQQPGQSLTLIATANQGSEATYESGFVIDKFPISRPNLTFSTLTVSNMSPEDSSIYLCSVERGRGEAFFGQGTRLTVV.

In this sample, this clonotype turned up a few times. The chain combines TRBV6-2 or TRBV6-3 with TRBJ2-1, with a possible D match to TRBD1 (5 bases). The CDR3 extends over 14 amino acids. V lost 2 bases, J lost 2 bases, and 7 bases lay in between. The germline V gene encodes CDR1 MNHEY and CDR2 SVGEGT. CDR3 in amino acids: CASSYPGTYNEQFF. Here the CDR3 DNA reads TGTGCCAGCAGTTACCCAGGGACCTACAATGAGCAGTTCTTC.

V and J are TRBV20-1 and TRBJ2-1; D possibly corresponds to TRBD2 (5 bases). CDR1 is DFQATT and CDR2 is SNEGSKA in the germline V gene (reference sequence). Trimming took 8 bases from V and 0 from J, leaving 14 bases between them. The CDR3 is made up of 14 amino acids. The CDR3 DNA reads TGCAGTTCACTCGGGGTTCACTCCTACAATGAGCAGTTCTTC. The encoded protein is CSSLGVHSYNEQFF.

This clonotype appeared many times. The chain uses TRBV5-4 and TRBJ1-6, with TRBD1 identical over 7 bases. With V trimmed by 3 bases and J by 14 bases, 8 bases remained unmatched. There are 13 residues in the CDR3. In germline, CDR1 is SGHNT, CDR2 YYREEE (reference sequence). For the CDR3, the DNA is TGTGCCAGCAGCTCGTGGGACAGCACTACCCTCCACTTT. Its protein product is CASSSWDSTTLHF.

The sample holds a few counts of this clonotype. Here the CDR3 DNA reads TGTGCCAGCAGCCGGGGACTAGTCTCCTACAATGAGCAGTTCTTC. Amino acids: CASSRGLVSYNEQFF. The genes are TRBV14 and TRBJ2-1, with 8 positions matching TRBD2. V trimming: 4 bases; J trimming: 0 bases; junction bases outside the gene matches: 2. The CDR3 extends over 15 amino acids. In germline, CDR1 is SGHDN, CDR2 FVKESK.

The gene calls are TRBV19 and TRBJ2-3; tentative D call: TRBD2 (6 bases). Trimming took off 6 bases at V and 2 bases at J, with 12 bases between the two ends. Germline V gene lookup returns CDR1 LNHDA and CDR2 SQIVND (reference sequence). This CDR3 contains 14 residues. In DNA form, the CDR3 reads TGTGCCAGTAGAGTTAGCGGCTTCACAGATACGCAGTATTTT. Its protein product is CASRVSGFTDTQYF. Together with reference TRBV19 and TRBJ2-3, the CDR3 gives the full variable domain: DGGITQSPKYLFRKEGQNVTLSCEQNLNHDAMYWYRQDPGQGLRLIYYSQIVNDFQKGDIAEGYSVSREKKESFPLTVTSAQKNPTAFYLCASRVSGFTDTQYFGPGTRLTVL.

There are many counts of this clonotype. This rearrangement joins TRBV7-2 to TRBJ2-1; TRBD2 matches at 7 bases. Germline-derived CDR1 and CDR2 are SGHTA and FQGNSA. The CDR3 sequence is 15 residues long. After removal of 0 bases from V and 8 bases from J, the junction contained 7 bases not matched to a gene. The CDR3 sequence is CASSLAGRDFDEQFF. The CDR3 bases are TGTGCCAGCAGCTTAGCGGGGAGGGATTTTGATGAGCAGTTCTTC.

V usage is TRBV7-9 and J usage is TRBJ2-7; D may be TRBD2 (5 bases). The CDR3 loop spans 12 amino acids. Germline CDR1 SEHNR, CDR2 FQNEAQ (reference sequence). Trimming shortened V by 5 bases and J by 3 bases, and 8 bases separated the two germline ends. DNA of the CDR3: TGTGCCAGCAGCACCGGGAACTACGAGCAGTACTTC. Translated, it gives CASSTGNYEQYF.

The chain combines TRBV18 with TRBJ1-1; 9 positions agree with TRBD1. V dropped 2 bases and J dropped 0; count of bases not matched to a gene: 4. Germline V CDR1 and CDR2: KGHSH, LQKENI. The CDR3 has 16 amino acids. The CDR3 here is CASSPAGTGMNTEAFF. The CDR3 DNA follows: TGTGCCAGCTCACCAGCCGGGACAGGGATGAACACTGAAGCTTTCTTT. Complete variable domain (other parts from reference TRBV18 and TRBJ1-1): NAGVMQNPRHLVRRRGQEARLRCSPMKGHSHVYWYRQLPEEGLKFMVYLQKENIIDESGMPKERFSAEFPKEGPSILRIQQVVRGDSAAYFCASSPAGTGMNTEAFFGQGTRLTVV.

This rearrangement joins TRBV7-6 to TRBJ1-4; 8 bases align to TRBD1. Germline CDR1 and CDR2: SGHVS and FNYEAQ. The V and J ends lost 5 bases and 8 bases, in that order; junction bases with no gene match: 7. The CDR3 sequence is 14 residues long. The CDR3 DNA follows: TGTGCCAGCAGCCCTACAGGGGGAAAAGAAAAACTGTTTTTT. It codes for CASSPTGGKEKLFF.